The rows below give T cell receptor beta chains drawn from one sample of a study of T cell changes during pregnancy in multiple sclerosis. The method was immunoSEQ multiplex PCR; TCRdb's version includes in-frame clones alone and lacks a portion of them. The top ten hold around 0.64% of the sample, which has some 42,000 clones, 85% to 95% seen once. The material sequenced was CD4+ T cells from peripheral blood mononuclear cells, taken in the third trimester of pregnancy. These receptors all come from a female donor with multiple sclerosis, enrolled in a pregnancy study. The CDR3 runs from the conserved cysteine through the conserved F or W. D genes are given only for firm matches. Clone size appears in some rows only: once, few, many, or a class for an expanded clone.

CASTQGKEGYTF	TGTGCCAGCACTCAGGGGAAGGAGGGCTACACCTTC	TRBJ1-2	NA	NA	TRBV6-5
CASSFRREIGSPLHF	TGTGCCAGCAGCTTTCGGCGGGAAATTGGCTCACCCCTCCACTTT	TRBJ1-6	NA	NA	TRBV7-8
CASSLWDRLYTF	TGTGCCAGCAGCTTGTGGGACAGGTTATACACCTTC	TRBJ1-2	TRBD1	NA	TRBV5-6
CASSEHPGAGGYQETQYF	TGTGCCAGCAGCGAGCACCCTGGGGCAGGAGGGTACCAAGAGACCCAGTACTTC	TRBJ2-5	NA	once	TRBV9
CASRPRQGREKLFF	TGTGCCAGCAGACCCCGACAGGGGCGCGAAAAACTGTTTTTT	TRBJ1-4	TRBD1	NA	TRBV7-9
CASSRPGTGFGEAFF	TGTGCCAGCAGTCGTCCCGGGACAGGGTTCGGTGAAGCTTTCTTT	TRBJ1-1	TRBD1	NA	TRBV6-5
CASSPLMHTGELFF	TGTGCCAGCAGCCCACTGATGCACACCGGGGAGCTGTTTTTT	TRBJ2-2	NA	NA	TRBV12-1
CASSLTLTGAGIYGYTF	TGCGCCAGCAGCTTGACCCTGACAGGGGCTGGAATCTATGGCTACACCTTC	TRBJ1-2	TRBD1	NA	TRBV5-1
CASSHQNFLSLF	TGTGCCAGCAGTCATCAAAACTTCTTGAGCCTTTTT	TRBJ2-3	NA	NA	TRBV6-1
CASSVGRQGYGYTF	TGTGCCAGTAGTGTCGGGAGACAGGGATATGGCTACACCTTC	TRBJ1-2	TRBD1	once	TRBV19
CASSISGLEETQYF	TGTGCCAGCAGCATTAGCGGCTTAGAAGAGACCCAGTACTTC	TRBJ2-5	NA	NA	TRBV7-3
CASGLVLGGGYNEQFF	TGTGCTAGTGGTTTGGTATTAGGGGGGGGATACAATGAGCAGTTCTTC	TRBJ2-1	NA	NA	TRBV12-5
CASSFRDYYGYTF	TGTGCCAGTAGTTTCCGGGACTACTATGGCTACACCTTC	TRBJ1-2	NA	NA	TRBV19
CASSYSVTSGSYEQYF	TGTGCCAGCAGTTACTCGGTAACTAGCGGCTCCTACGAGCAGTACTTC	TRBJ2-7	TRBD2	few	TRBV6-5
CASSLGTGDGYGYTF	TGCGCCAGCAGCCTTGGGACAGGGGACGGGTATGGCTACACCTTC	TRBJ1-2	TRBD1	NA	TRBV5-1
CSVVPTSRYEQYF	TGCAGCGTTGTCCCGACTAGTAGGTACGAGCAGTACTTC	TRBJ2-7	NA	NA	TRBV29-1
CASSTGQGTGETQYF	TGTGCCAGCAGCACTGGACAGGGGACCGGAGAGACCCAGTACTTC	TRBJ2-5	TRBD1	NA	TRBV7-6
CASSPLPGTGHEKLFF	TGTGCCAGCTCACCACTTCCCGGGACAGGGCATGAAAAACTGTTTTTT	TRBJ1-4	TRBD1	NA	TRBV18
CASSLRGPEKLGNYGYTF	TGTGCCAGCTCACTAAGGGGGCCAGAAAAGTTGGGGAACTATGGCTACACCTTC	TRBJ1-2	TRBD1	NA	TRBV18
CASSARTSGGYNEQFF	TGTGCCAGCAGTGCCCGGACTAGCGGGGGCTACAATGAGCAGTTCTTC	TRBJ2-1	TRBD2	NA	TRBV27
CASSGRTGKPPYEQYF	TGTGCCAGCAGCGGCAGGACAGGAAAGCCCCCCTACGAGCAGTACTTC	TRBJ2-7	TRBD1	NA	TRBV7-2
CAYRGTDTQYF	TGTGCCTACAGGGGTACAGATACGCAGTATTTT	TRBJ2-3	TRBD1	NA	TRBV2
CASSSGTGSYNEQFF	TGTGCCAGCAGCTCCGGGACAGGGTCCTACAATGAGCAGTTCTTC	TRBJ2-1	TRBD1	NA	TRBV5-8
CASSGGTGITNEQFF	TGTGCCAGCAGCGGGGGGACAGGGATCACCAATGAGCAGTTCTTC	TRBJ2-1	TRBD1	NA	TRBV9
CASSLSVNQPQHF	TGTGCCAGCAGTCTTAGTGTGAATCAGCCCCAGCATTTT	TRBJ1-5	NA	NA	TRBV6-1
CASSVGGLIGSETQYF	TGTGCCAGCAGCGTAGGGGGCTTAATAGGTTCAGAGACCCAGTACTTC	TRBJ2-5	NA	NA	TRBV9
CASSDRLVANTGELFF	TGTGCCAGCAGCGACCGCCTAGTTGCGAACACCGGGGAGCTGTTTTTT	TRBJ2-2	NA	NA	TRBV7-9
CASSSGTGGKGQYF	TGTGCCAGCAGCAGCGGGACAGGGGGGAAAGGGCAGTACTTC	TRBJ2-7	TRBD1	once	TRBV7-6
CASSDTGGANVLTF	TGTGCCAGCAGTGATACAGGTGGGGCCAACGTCCTGACTTTC	TRBJ2-6	NA	NA	TRBV6-1
CASSFTGRGGYEQYF	TGTGCCAGCAGTTTCACGGGGCGGGGGGGCTACGAGCAGTACTTC	TRBJ2-7	TRBD2	NA	TRBV28
CASSFRRPQAETQYF	TGTGCCAGCAGCTTTCGCCGCCCCCAGGCAGAGACCCAGTACTTC	TRBJ2-5	NA	NA	TRBV7-9
CASGTDRGQGGELFF	TGTGCCAGCGGCACGGACAGGGGGCAAGGCGGGGAGCTGTTTTTT	TRBJ2-2	TRBD1	NA	TRBV9
CASSRGDNEKLFF	TGTGCCAGTAGTCGGGGAGATAATGAAAAACTGTTTTTT	TRBJ1-4	NA	NA	TRBV19
CASSQDIIAGTGGTEAFF	TGTGCCAGCAGCCAAGATATAATTGCCGGGACAGGGGGCACTGAAGCTTTCTTT	TRBJ1-1	TRBD1	once	TRBV4-2
CASRLAPEQYF	TGTGCAAGTCGCTTAGCCCCGGAGCAGTACTTC	TRBJ2-7	NA	NA	TRBV12-2
CASSVVSGGGTSGANVLTF	TGTGCCAGCAGCGTAGTGAGTGGCGGGGGAACCTCTGGGGCCAACGTCCTGACTTTC	TRBJ2-6	TRBD2	NA	TRBV9
CASSPLDRGGYGYTF	TGTGCCAGCAGCCCGTTGGACAGGGGAGGGTATGGCTACACCTTC	TRBJ1-2	TRBD1	once	TRBV5-8
CASSWVGGSSYNEQFF	TGTGCCAGCAGCTGGGTGGGCGGGAGCTCCTACAATGAGCAGTTCTTC	TRBJ2-1	TRBD2	NA	TRBV7-3